Below, one TCR beta chain is given with its context. This CDR3 has 14 amino acids. V gave up 4 bases and J gave up 4 bases, with 11 bases separating them. Per the germline V gene, CDR1 is ENHRY and CDR2 is SYGVKD. This sample stems from a study of CD8+CD57+ T cells in acquired aplastic anemia. TCR beta VDJ combinations and CDR3 sequences were profiled from genomic DNA. Via MiXCR, TCRdb re-called the reads, giving one row per CDR3 protein. The sample has 200,000 or so distinct CDR3 sequences; 50% to 75% are singletons. V gene TRBV10-3 combines with J gene TRBJ1-3; TRBD1 is a possible D gene (5 bases). This clonotype was obtained from a human donor with severe aplastic anemia or a healthy control (not recorded which). What was sequenced was sorted CD4+, CD8+, or CD8+CD57+ T cells (not recorded which) from PBMCs. In DNA form, the CDR3 reads TGTGCCATCAGTGCCGGCAGGGAGGGAAACACCATATATTTT. Translating gives CAISAGREGNTIYF.